The 19 T cell receptor beta chains given below trace back to one sample, sequenced in a study of quantifying T cell responses using KT2 cells. Study in general: Reverse transcription used primers in the TCR alpha and beta constant regions.

The cDNA 3' end received a ligated oligonucleotide with a UMI. An equimolar mix of RC1.1 and RC1.2 primed the beta chain across TRBC1 and TRBC2. One entry per CDR3 protein results from TCRdb running MiXCR on the UMI-ligation and nested PCR reads. Here the sample spans some 48,000 distinct CDR3 sequences, around a tenth being singletons. Sequenced sample: PBMCs spiked with cells of the T cell clone KT2. The receptors shown here come from a human donor.

The table lists this clonotype with many counts. The J gene is TRBJ1-4, the V gene TRBV2, with 7 bases matching TRBD1. Trimming took 4 bases from V and 7 from J; bases not matched to a gene: 6. This CDR3 has 14 residues. The germline CDR1 and CDR2 sequences are SNHLY and FYNNEI. As DNA, the CDR3 is TGTGCCAGCAGTGTACAGGGGAACCGTGAAAAACTGTTTTTT. Translating it yields CASSVQGNREKLFF.

This clonotype appeared many times. CDR3 region: CASSLGGQAAYEQYF. The CDR3 nucleotides read TGTGCCAGCAGCTTGGGGGGACAGGCAGCCTACGAGCAGTACTTC. The rearrangement links TRBV7-2 to TRBJ2-7, with 8 nucleotides matching TRBD1. J was trimmed by 2 bases and V by 3 bases; bases with no gene match: 6. The CDR3 is 15 residues long. Germline V gene sequence: CDR1 SGHTA, CDR2 FQGNSA.

The chain uses TRBV27 and TRBJ1-5, with D uncertain. Trimming removed 4 bases at V and 1 base at J, with 8 bases between. This CDR3 spans 14 amino acids. Germline V lookup: CDR1 MNHEY, CDR2 SMNVEV (reference sequence). In DNA form, the CDR3 reads TGTGCCAGCAGTTCACTGACGAGCAATCAGCCCCAGCATTTT. It specifies CASSSLTSNQPQHF.

This clonotype was counted only a few times. This chain links TRBV7-9 with TRBJ2-1; the D is unclear. The CDR3 consists of 10 residues. Germline CDR1 and CDR2: SEHNR and FQNEAQ (reference sequence). Trimming took 5 bases from V and 8 from J, leaving 4 bases between them. In DNA form, the CDR3 reads TGTGCCAGCAGCAATTATGAGCAGTTCTTC. This encodes CASSNYEQFF.

This clonotype came up a few times. The J gene is TRBJ2-5, the V gene TRBV20-1; D is perhaps TRBD2 (6 bases). CDR1 DFQATT and CDR2 SNEGSKA come from the germline V gene (reference sequence). V was pared by 1 base and J by 5 bases, with 20 bases between. The CDR3 runs 16 residues. CDR3 protein: CSARVSGRGGGETQYF. The CDR3 DNA sequence: TGCAGTGCTAGAGTATCTGGTAGGGGTGGGGGGGAGACCCAGTACTTC.

Comment on this clonotype: With a much larger clone just one base away, this may be a read error. V and J are TRBV12-3 or TRBV12-4 and TRBJ1-1; D not resolved. The CDR3 consists of 14 residues. The V end was cut by 6 bases, the J end by 8 bases, with 19 bases between. CDR3 sequence: CASSLTVRFSEAFF. The DNA of the CDR3 is TGTGCCAGCAGCCTCACAGTGAGGTTTAGCGAAGCTTTCTTT.

This clonotype was seen repeatedly, ten times or more. This rearrangement joins TRBV14 to TRBJ2-2; no definite D call. Trimming shortened V by 0 bases and J by 1 base, and 9 bases separated the two germline ends. The length of the CDR3 is 16 residues. The V gene's germline CDR1 is SGHDN and CDR2 FVKESK. CDR3 nucleotide sequence: TGTGCCAGCAGCCAAGAAATAGGAATGAACACCGGGGAGCTGTTTTTT. Translation: CASSQEIGMNTGELFF.

This clonotype has a handful of counts. The chain employs TRBV2 and TRBJ1-6; D gene ambiguous. Trimming removed 7 bases from V and 0 bases from J, with 10 bases in between. Germline V gene lookup returns CDR1 SNHLY and CDR2 FYNNEI. The CDR3 length is 15 residues. CDR3 sequence reads: CASTLGPSYNSPLHF. In DNA, the CDR3 is TGTGCCAGCACCTTGGGCCCCTCCTATAATTCACCCCTCCACTTT.

This clonotype was seen more than once but under ten times. This chain connects TRBV7-2 to TRBJ1-5; the D is unclear. Germline CDR1 SGHTA, CDR2 FQGNSA. Trimming stripped 4 bases from V and 7 bases from J, with 11 bases between. CDR3 length: 13 amino acids. CDR3 sequence reads: CASSSLIAQPQHF. The CDR3 DNA sequence: TGTGCCAGCAGCTCCCTAATAGCCCAGCCCCAGCATTTT.

This clonotype occurred a few times. V usage is TRBV12-3 or TRBV12-4 and J usage is TRBJ1-4, with 7 bases lining up with TRBD1. The V segment lost 3 bases and the J segment 0 bases; nucleotides outside the gene matches: 16. This CDR3 spans 20 amino acids. Here the CDR3 reads CASSLSGGRSGYATNEKLFF. In nucleotides, the CDR3 is TGTGCCAGCAGTTTGTCAGGGGGGCGGTCTGGATACGCAACTAATGAAAAACTGTTTTTT.

This clonotype has a handful of counts. J is TRBJ1-5 and V is TRBV6-5, with 9 bases that match TRBD1. V gave up 6 bases and J gave up 1 base; unmatched junction bases: 4. The CDR3 has 15 residues. CDR1 and CDR2 from the germline V gene are MNHEY and SVGAGI. For the CDR3, the DNA is TGTGCCAGCAGAAGGGACAGGGACAGCAATCAGCCCCAGCATTTT. This sequence encodes CASRRDRDSNQPQHF.

The chain has TRBV5-1 and TRBJ1-2; TRBD1 might be the D (6 bases). Germline V CDR1 and CDR2: SGHRS, YFSETQ. The CDR3 is 14 residues long. V lost 2 bases and J 2 bases, leaving 10 bases between the germline ends. The CDR3, as DNA: TGCGCCAGCAGCTTTTGGGGGCTCAACTATGGCTACACCTTC. Its protein is CASSFWGLNYGYTF. Full variable domain (remainder filled in from reference TRBV5-1 and TRBJ1-2): KAGVTQTPRYLIKTRGQQVTLSCSPISGHRSVSWYQQTPGQGLQFLFEYFSETQRNKGNFPGRFSGRQFSNSRSEMNVSTLELGDSALYLCASSFWGLNYGYTFGSGTRLTVV.

The table lists this clonotype with many counts. At one boundary the junction diverges from the germline segment, which might be a read error. The chain employs TRBV29-1 and TRBJ2-1, with D unresolved. Germline V gene data show CDR1 as SQVTM and CDR2 as ANQGSEA. The CDR3 has 14 residues. The DNA for the CDR3 is TGCAGCGTGGAAGGGTACGGCGGAGACAATGAGCAGTTCTTC. It encodes CSVEGYGGDNEQFF.

This clonotype showed up many times. The chain recombines TRBV7-6 with TRBJ1-5; D ambiguous. This CDR3 is 13 amino acids long. V lost 5 bases and J 1 base, leaving 6 bases between the germline ends. The germline gives CDR1 SGHVS, CDR2 FNYEAQ. For the CDR3, the DNA is TGTGCCAGCAGCGCTCAGAGCAATCAGCCCCAGCATTTT. Amino acids: CASSAQSNQPQHF. The full variable domain, completed using reference TRBV7-6 and TRBJ1-5, is GAGVSQSPRYKVTKRGQDVALRCDPISGHVSLYWYRQALGQGPEFLTYFNYEAQQDKSGLPNDRFSAERPEGSISTLTIQRTEQRDSAMYRCASSAQSNQPQHFGDGTRLSIL.

The table lists this clonotype with a few counts. J is TRBJ2-5 and V is TRBV20-1, with 9 bases aligning to TRBD2. There are 15 residues in the CDR3. CDR1 DFQATT and CDR2 SNEGSKA come from the germline V gene (reference sequence). The V gene end was trimmed by 0 bases and the J gene end by 3 bases; junction bases not matched to a gene: 5. The CDR3 sequence is CSARDSRLAEETQYF. The CDR3 DNA reads as TGCAGTGCTAGAGATTCCAGACTAGCGGAAGAGACCCAGTACTTC.

The chain employs TRBV3-1 and TRBJ2-1, with D possibly being TRBD1 (6 bases). Germline assignment: CDR1 LGHDT and CDR2 YNNKEL (reference sequence). Trimming stripped 3 bases from V and 5 bases from J, with 14 bases between. The CDR3 length is 15 residues. The CDR3 DNA follows: TGTGCCAGCAGCCAGGGTAGGGGGTTCCACAATGAGCAGTTCTTC. Its translation: CASSQGRGFHNEQFF.

V is TRBV20-1 and J is TRBJ2-3; D possibly corresponds to TRBD2 (6 bases). Trimming cost V 0 bases and J 1 base, with 14 bases left between them. The CDR3 is 16 amino acids. Germline-derived CDR1 and CDR2 are DFQATT and SNEGSKA (reference sequence). The CDR3 DNA reads as TGCAGTGCTAGAGATAGCGGTTGGGGACGCACAGATACGCAGTATTTT. Amino acid sequence: CSARDSGWGRTDTQYF.

The chain uses TRBV28 and TRBJ1-1, with D possibly matching TRBD1 (5 bases). V was cut by 2 bases and J by 4 bases, with 8 bases left in between. Looked up from germline, CDR1 is MDHEN and CDR2 is SYDVKM. This CDR3 comprises 13 residues. As DNA, the CDR3 is TGTGCCAGCAGTTTACTGGGGCGCACTGAAGCTTTCTTT. Translated, it gives CASSLLGRTEAFF.

The genes are TRBV12-3 or TRBV12-4 and TRBJ1-4; TRBD1 aligns across 9 bases. V lost 10 bases, J lost 8 bases, and 8 bases stayed unmatched. The CDR3 is made up of 13 amino acids. DNA for the CDR3: TGTGCCATTTGGGACAGGGAGGGAGAAAAACTGTTTTTT. Amino acid sequence: CAIWDREGEKLFF.